This TCR beta chain was found in a study of T cell responses to AZD1222 COVID-19 vaccine. At the level of the study: Second-dose intervals of approximately 4 or approximately 12 weeks were pooled.

Notes on this clone: Its antigen is still unknown.

Trimming shortened V by 3 bases and J by 0 bases, and 17 bases separated the two germline ends. CDR1 and CDR2 from the germline V gene are KGHSH and LQKENI. This CDR3 comprises 18 residues. Produced via immunoSEQ multiplex PCR; TCRdb's table is partial and in-frame only. The sample yields over 85,000 clones, around 90% seen once. Findings and limits, study-wide: All repertoire sampling was performed exclusively after the peak T cell response.

The origin of this receptor is an adult in good health. The chain links TRBV18 to TRBJ1-4, with a possible D match to TRBD1 (6 bases). The sequenced sample was peripheral blood, obtained on day 0 of AZD1222 vaccination. CDR3 amino acids: CASSPGTQAPSTNEKLFF. CDR3 nucleotides: TGTGCCAGCTCACCCGGGACACAGGCACCCTCAACTAATGAAAAACTGTTTTTT.